This paragraph reports one T cell receptor beta chain. Its antigen target is currently unknown. No qualities accompany the bases; no much larger clone lies one base away. The data are from a study of tumor-infiltrating lymphocytes in oesophageal squamous cell carcinoma (dated by TCRdb to the mid-2010s). Library creation used PCR. The run used an Illumina HiSeq 2000. TCRdb redid the processing of the public reads, applying fastp at Q25 and MiXCR, and retained in-frame beta chains. Duplicate CDR3 protein sequences are folded into a single record with the most common DNA and genes. Recorded for this sample are approximately 13,000 distinct CDR3 sequences; 52% of them occurred a single time. The ten top clones hold over 25% of the sample. The clonotype originates from a female donor with esophageal squamous cell carcinoma. Sequencing was done on a sample of esophageal tumor tissue.

The DNA sequence is given as TGTGCCAGCAGCTTAACCCGGGGAGCGTCCCAGTACTTC. It encodes CASSLTRGASQYF. This sequence uses TRBV7-8 and TRBJ2-1, and possibly TRBD2, on 5 matching bases. The closer fit of TRBJ2-5 to the DNA end suggests the J call may be wrong. Counted from cysteine to phenylalanine, this CDR3 has 13 amino acids. This entry keeps only the CDR3 DNA: 39 bases, framed from base 1. CDR1 and CDR2 are drawn from the germline V gene: SGHVS, FQNEAQ.